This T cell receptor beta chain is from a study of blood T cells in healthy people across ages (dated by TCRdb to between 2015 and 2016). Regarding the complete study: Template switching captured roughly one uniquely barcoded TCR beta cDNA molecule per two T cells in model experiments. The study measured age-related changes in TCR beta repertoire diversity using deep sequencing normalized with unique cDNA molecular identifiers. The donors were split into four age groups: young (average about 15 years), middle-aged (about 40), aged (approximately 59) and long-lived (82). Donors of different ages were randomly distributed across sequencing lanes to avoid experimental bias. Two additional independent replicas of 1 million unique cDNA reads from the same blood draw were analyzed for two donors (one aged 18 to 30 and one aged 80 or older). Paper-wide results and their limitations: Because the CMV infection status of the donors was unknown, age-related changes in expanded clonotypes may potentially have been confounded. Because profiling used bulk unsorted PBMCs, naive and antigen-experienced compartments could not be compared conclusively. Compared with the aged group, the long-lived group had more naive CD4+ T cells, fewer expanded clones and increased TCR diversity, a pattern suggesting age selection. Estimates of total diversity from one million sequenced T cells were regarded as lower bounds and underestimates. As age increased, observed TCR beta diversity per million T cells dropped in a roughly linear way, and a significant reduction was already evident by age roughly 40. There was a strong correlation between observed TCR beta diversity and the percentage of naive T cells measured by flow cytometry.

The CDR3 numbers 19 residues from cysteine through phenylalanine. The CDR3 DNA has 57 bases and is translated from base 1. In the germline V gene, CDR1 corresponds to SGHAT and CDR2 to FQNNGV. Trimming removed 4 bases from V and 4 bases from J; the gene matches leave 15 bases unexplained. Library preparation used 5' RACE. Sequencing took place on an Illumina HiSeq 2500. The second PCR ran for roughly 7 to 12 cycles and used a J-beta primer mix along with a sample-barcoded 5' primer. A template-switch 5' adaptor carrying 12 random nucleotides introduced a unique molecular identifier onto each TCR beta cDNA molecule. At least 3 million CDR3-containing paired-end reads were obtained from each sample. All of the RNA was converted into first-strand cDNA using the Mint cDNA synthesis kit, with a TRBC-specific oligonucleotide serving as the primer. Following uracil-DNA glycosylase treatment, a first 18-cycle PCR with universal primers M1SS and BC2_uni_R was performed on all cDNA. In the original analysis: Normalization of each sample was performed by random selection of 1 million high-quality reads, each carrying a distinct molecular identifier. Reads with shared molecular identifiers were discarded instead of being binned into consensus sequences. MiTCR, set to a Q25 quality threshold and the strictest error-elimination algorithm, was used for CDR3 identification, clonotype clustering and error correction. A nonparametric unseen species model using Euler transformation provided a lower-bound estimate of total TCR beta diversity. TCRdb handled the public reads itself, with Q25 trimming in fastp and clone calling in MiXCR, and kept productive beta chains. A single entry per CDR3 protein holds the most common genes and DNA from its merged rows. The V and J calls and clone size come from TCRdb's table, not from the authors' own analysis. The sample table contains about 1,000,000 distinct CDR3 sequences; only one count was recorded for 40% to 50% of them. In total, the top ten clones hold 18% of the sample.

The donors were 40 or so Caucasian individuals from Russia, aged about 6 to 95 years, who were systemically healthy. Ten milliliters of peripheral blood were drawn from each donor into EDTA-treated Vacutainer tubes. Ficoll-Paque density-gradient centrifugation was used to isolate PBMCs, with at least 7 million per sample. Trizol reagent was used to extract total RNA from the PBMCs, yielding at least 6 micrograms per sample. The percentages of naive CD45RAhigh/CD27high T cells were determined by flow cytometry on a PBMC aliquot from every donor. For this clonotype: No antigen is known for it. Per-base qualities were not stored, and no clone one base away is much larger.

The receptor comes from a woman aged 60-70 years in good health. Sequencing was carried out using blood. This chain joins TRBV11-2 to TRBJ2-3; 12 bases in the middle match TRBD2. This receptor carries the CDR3 CASSSYFLAGGRGADTQYF. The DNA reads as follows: TGTGCCAGCAGCTCCTACTTCCTAGCGGGAGGGCGAGGCGCAGATACGCAGTATTTT.